The clone carrying this T cell receptor (beta chain) was picked up a small number of times. These data originate in a study of human T cells and chemical hapten exposure. MiXCR, applied by TCRdb to the RACE reads, yields one record per CDR3 protein. The sample contains roughly 380,000 distinct CDR3 sequences, about 6.3% of which appear only once. CDR3 length: 14 residues. Trimming took off 2 bases at V and 8 bases at J, with 16 bases between the two ends. The V gene's germline CDR1 is SGHDT and CDR2 YYEEEE. Time point defined: patch test 2, 6 weeks after DPC sensitization. Sample treatment: therapeutic diphenylcyclopropenone sensitization with weekly scalp DPC.

The receptor's source is a woman under 30 with alopecia areata. Some clones in this sample may be carry-over from other donors' samples. This specimen was whole blood, taken in connection with sensitization to the hapten diphenylcyclopropenone (DPC). The rearrangement joins TRBV5-6 to TRBJ1-2; D call uncertain. DNA of the CDR3: TGTGCCAGCAGCTTTTGGGAGGCGTCGCGCGGCTACACCTTC. It codes for CASSFWEASRGYTF.